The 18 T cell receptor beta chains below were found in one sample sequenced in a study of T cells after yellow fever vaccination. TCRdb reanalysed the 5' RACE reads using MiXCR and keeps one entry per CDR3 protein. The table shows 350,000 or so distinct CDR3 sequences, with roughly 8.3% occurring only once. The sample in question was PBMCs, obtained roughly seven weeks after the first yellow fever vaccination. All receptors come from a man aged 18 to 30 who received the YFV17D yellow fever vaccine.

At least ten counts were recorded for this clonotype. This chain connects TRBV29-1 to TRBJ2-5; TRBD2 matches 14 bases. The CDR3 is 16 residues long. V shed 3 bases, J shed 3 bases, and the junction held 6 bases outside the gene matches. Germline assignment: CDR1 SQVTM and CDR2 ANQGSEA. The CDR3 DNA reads TGCAGCGTTGAGGGAAGACTAGCGGGGGGGAAAGAGACCCAGTACTTC. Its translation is CSVEGRLAGGKETQYF.

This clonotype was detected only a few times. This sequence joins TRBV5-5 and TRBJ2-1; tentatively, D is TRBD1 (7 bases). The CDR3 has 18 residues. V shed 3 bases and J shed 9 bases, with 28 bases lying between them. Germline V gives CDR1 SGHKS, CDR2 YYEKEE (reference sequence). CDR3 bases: TGTGCCAGCAGCTCCCGGAGGGCAGGGGGAGGATTTTTTGGTGAGCAGTTCTTC. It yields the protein CASSSRRAGGGFFGEQFF. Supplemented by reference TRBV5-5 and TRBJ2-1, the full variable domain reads DAGVTQSPTHLIKTRGQQVTLRCSPISGHKSVSWYQQVLGQGPQFIFQYYEKEERGRGNFPDRFSARQFPNYSSELNVNALLLGDSALYLCASSSRRAGGGFFGEQFFGPGTRLTVL.

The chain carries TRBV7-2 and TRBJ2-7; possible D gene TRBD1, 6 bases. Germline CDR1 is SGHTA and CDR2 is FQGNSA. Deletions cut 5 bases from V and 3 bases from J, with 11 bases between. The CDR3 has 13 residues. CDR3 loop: CASSVQQGYEQYV. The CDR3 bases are TGTGCCAGCAGCGTGCAACAGGGCTACGAGCAGTACGTC.

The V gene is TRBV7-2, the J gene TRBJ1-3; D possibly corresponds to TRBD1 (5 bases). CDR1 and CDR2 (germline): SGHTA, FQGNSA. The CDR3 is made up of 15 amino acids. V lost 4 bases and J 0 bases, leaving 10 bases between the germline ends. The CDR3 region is CASSWGGNSGNTIYF. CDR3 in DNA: TGTGCCAGCAGCTGGGGGGGGAACTCTGGAAACACCATATATTTT. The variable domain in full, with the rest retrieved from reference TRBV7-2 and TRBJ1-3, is GAGVSQSPSNKVTEKGKDVELRCDPISGHTALYWYRQSLGQGLEFLIYFQGNSAPDKSGLPSDRFSAERTGGSVSTLTIQRTQQEDSAVYLCASSWGGNSGNTIYFGEGSWLTVV.

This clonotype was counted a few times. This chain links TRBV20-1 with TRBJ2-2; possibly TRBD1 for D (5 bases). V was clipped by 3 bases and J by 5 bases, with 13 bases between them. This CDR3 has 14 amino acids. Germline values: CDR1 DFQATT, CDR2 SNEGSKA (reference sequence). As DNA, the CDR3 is TGCAGTGCTAGTAGGTCAGGGCGGACCGGGGAGCTGTTTTTT. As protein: CSASRSGRTGELFF.

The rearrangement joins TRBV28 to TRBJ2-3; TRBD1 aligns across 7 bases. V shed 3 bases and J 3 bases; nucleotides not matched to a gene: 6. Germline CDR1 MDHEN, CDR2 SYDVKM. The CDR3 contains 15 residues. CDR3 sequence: CASSLQVGQTDTQYF. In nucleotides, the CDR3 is TGTGCCAGCAGTTTGCAGGTGGGACAGACAGATACGCAGTATTTT.

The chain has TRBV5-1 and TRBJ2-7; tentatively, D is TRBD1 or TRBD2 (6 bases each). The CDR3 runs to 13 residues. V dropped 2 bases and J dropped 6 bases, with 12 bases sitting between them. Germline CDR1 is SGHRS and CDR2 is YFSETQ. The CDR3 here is CASSFGGLAEQYF. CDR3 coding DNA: TGCGCCAGCAGCTTTGGGGGGCTCGCCGAGCAGTACTTC.

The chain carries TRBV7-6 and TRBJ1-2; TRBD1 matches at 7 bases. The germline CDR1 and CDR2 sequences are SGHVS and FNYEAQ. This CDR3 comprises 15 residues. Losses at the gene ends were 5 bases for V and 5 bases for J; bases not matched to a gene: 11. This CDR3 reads CASSPTTGSPYGYTF. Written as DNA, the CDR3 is TGTGCCAGCAGCCCAACGACAGGGAGCCCTTATGGCTACACCTTC.

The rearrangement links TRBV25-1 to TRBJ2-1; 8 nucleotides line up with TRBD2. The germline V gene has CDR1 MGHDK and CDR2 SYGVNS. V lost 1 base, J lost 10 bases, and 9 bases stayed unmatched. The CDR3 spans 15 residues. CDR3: CASSEFSGSLAEQFF. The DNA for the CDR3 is TGTGCCAGCAGTGAATTCAGCGGGAGCCTTGCGGAGCAGTTCTTC.

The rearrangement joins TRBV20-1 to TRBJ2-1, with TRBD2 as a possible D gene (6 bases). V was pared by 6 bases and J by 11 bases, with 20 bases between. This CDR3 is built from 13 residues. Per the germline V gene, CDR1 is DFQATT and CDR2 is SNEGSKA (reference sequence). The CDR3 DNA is TGCAGTGCCCCGGGGACGGAGGGGCTTAAGCAGTTCTTC. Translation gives CSAPGTEGLKQFF.

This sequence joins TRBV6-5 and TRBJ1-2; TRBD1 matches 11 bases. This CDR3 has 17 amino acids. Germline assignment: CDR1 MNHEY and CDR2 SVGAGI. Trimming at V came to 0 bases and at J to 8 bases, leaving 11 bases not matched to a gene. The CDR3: CASSYSTSDRGLGGYTF. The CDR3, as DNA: TGTGCCAGCAGTTACTCTACGTCGGACAGGGGGCTAGGGGGCTACACCTTC.

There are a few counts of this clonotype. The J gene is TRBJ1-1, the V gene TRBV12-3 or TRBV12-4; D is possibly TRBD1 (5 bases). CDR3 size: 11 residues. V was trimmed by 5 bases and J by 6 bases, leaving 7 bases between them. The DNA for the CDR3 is TGTGCCAGCAGTACGGGACCTGAAGCTTTCTTT. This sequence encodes CASSTGPEAFF.

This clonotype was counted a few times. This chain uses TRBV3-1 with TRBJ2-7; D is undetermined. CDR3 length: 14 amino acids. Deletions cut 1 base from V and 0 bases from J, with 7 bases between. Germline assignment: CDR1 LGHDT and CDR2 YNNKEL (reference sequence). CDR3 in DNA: TGTGCCAGCAGCCAAGGCTACAGCTCCTACGAGCAGTACTTC. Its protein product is CASSQGYSSYEQYF.

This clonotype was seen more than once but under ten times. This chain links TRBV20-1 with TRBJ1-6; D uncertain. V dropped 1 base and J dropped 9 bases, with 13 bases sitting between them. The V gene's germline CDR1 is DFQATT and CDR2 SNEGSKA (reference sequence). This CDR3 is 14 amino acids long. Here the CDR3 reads CSARAQSTGSPLHF. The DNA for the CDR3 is TGCAGTGCTAGAGCCCAGTCCACCGGTTCACCCCTCCACTTT.

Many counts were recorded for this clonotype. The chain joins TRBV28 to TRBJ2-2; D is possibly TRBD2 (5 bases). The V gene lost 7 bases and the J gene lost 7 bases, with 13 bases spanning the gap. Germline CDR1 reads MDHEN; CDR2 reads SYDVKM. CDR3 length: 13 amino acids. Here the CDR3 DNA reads TGTGCCAGCATCTCGGGGATTTTCGGGGAGCTGTTTTTT. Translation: CASISGIFGELFF.

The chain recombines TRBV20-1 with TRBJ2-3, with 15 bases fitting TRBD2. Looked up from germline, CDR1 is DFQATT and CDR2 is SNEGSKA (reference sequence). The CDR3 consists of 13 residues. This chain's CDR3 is CRGLAGGRNTQYF. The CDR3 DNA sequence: TGCAGAGGACTAGCGGGGGGGCGGAATACGCAGTATTTT.

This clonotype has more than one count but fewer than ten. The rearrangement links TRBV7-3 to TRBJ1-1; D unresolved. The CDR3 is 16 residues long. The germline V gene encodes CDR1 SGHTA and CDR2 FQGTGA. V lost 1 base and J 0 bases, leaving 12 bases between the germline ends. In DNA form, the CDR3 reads TGTGCCAGCAGCTTAATGGCGGGCCTAATGAACACTGAAGCTTTCTTT. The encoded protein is CASSLMAGLMNTEAFF. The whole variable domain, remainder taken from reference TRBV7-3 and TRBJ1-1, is GAGVSQTPSNKVTEKGKYVELRCDPISGHTALYWYRQSLGQGPEFLIYFQGTGAADDSGLPNDRFFAVRPEGSVSTLKIQRTERGDSAVYLCASSLMAGLMNTEAFFGQGTRLTVV.

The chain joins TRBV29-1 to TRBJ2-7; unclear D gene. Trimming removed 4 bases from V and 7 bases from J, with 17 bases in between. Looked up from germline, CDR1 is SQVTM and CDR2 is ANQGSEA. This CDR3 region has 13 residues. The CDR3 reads CSVALRPGFEQYV. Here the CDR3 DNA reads TGCAGCGTTGCCTTGAGGCCCGGTTTTGAGCAGTACGTC.